This TCR beta chain originates from a study of blood T cell repertoires in COVID-19. Across the whole study: Collection of acute and convalescent COVID-19 samples took place in the United States, Italy and Spain. From T cells, B-cell-depleted T cells, or PBMCs came the material, which was cDNA or gDNA.

Per the authors' pipeline: Counts of nucleated cells, estimated from reference gene primer amplification, were obtained. Data came from immunoSEQ multiplex PCR; TCRdb stores just in-frame clones and leaves some out. That table is the source of V, J and clone size, and D and trimming were worked out from the DNA. The sample holds more than 55,000 clones, roughly 80% seen once. This CDR3 comprises 16 residues. J lost 3 bases, V lost 3 bases, and 8 bases had no gene match. The receptor was derived from a woman of 80 years or more with acute or convalescent COVID-19. The rearrangement uses TRBV23-1 and TRBJ1-1, with 9 bases that match TRBD1. TRBV23-1 is given ORF status, its function remaining uncertain. The specimen sequenced was peripheral blood. CDR3 DNA sequence: TGCGCCAGCAGTCAGAATAAACAGGGGGCGTACACTGAAGCTTTCTTT. This sequence encodes CASSQNKQGAYTEAFF.